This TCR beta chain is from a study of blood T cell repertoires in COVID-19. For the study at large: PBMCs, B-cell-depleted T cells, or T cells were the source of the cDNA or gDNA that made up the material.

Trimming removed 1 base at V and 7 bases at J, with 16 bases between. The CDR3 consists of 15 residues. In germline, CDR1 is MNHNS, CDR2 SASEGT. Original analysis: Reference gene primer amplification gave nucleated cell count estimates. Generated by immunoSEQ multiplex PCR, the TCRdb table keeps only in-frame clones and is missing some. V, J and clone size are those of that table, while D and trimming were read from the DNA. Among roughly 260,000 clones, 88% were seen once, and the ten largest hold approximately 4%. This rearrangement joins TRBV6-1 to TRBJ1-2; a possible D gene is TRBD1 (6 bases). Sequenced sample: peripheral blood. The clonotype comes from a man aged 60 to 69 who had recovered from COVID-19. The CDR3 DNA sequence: TGTGCCAGCAGTGAAGGGCAGGGGCGCATGAGTGGCTACACCTTC. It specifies CASSEGQGRMSGYTF.